These 28 T cell receptor beta chains were sequenced from one sample in a study of blood T cell repertoires in COVID-19. Libraries were prepared by immunoSEQ multiplex PCR; TCRdb keeps only in-frame clonotypes and omits some of them. The repertoire holds under 250,000 clones, around 88% seen once, with about 5.4% in the top ten. The specimen was peripheral blood. These receptors originate from an elderly woman with COVID-19, enrolled during active disease.

The V call is TRBV6-6, the J call TRBJ1-2; TRBD1 matches at 8 bases. CDR1 is MNHNY and CDR2 is SVGAGI in the germline V gene (reference sequence). The V gene end was trimmed by 8 bases and the J gene end by 3 bases; junction bases not matched to a gene: 5. The CDR3 runs to 13 residues. CDR3: CASGQGSHYGYTF. The CDR3 coding sequence is TGTGCCAGCGGACAGGGATCTCACTATGGCTACACCTTC.

This chain connects TRBV6-1 to TRBJ1-6; 8 bases line up with TRBD1. Germline V gives CDR1 MNHNS, CDR2 SASEGT. V lost 0 bases and J lost 6; bases outside the gene matches: 4. The CDR3 is 16 amino acids. The CDR3 DNA reads TGTGCCAGCAGTGAAGCGGGGGACAGGTTTAATTCACCCCTCCACTTT. Its protein product is CASSEAGDRFNSPLHF.

The rearrangement uses TRBV6-6 and TRBJ1-1; D is unclear. The V end was cut by 6 bases, the J end by 11 bases, with 19 bases between. This CDR3 contains 13 residues. Looked up from germline, CDR1 is MNHNY and CDR2 is SVGAGI (reference sequence). CDR3 in DNA: TGTGCCAGCAGGAGTAACGACCGAGGGTTCGCTTTCTTT. It yields the protein CASRSNDRGFAFF.

The chain is built from TRBV2 and TRBJ1-5; 8 nucleotides agree with TRBD1. The CDR3 has 16 residues. Trimming removed 1 base from V and 2 bases from J; junction bases left unmatched: 4. Germline V CDR1 and CDR2: SNHLY, FYNNEI. The CDR3, as DNA: TGTGCCAGCAGTGAAGGGACAGGGTTGGGCAATCAGCCCCAGCATTTT. This encodes CASSEGTGLGNQPQHF.

The V gene is TRBV7-9, the J gene TRBJ1-1; D is perhaps TRBD1 (6 bases). Trimming took off 4 bases at V and 4 bases at J, with 13 bases between the two ends. Germline lookup yields CDR1 SEHNR and CDR2 FQNEAQ (reference sequence). The CDR3 runs 14 residues. The CDR3 region has the DNA TGTGCCAGCAGCTCAGGGGTGGGGACCACTGAAGCTTTCTTT. This gives the protein CASSSGVGTTEAFF.

The rearrangement uses TRBV29-1 and TRBJ2-5, with TRBD1 identical over 8 bases. The junction had 6 bases not matched to a gene; V was cut back by 7 bases and J by 5 bases. This CDR3 is built from 12 residues. Looked up from germline, CDR1 is SQVTM and CDR2 is ANQGSEA. The DNA of the CDR3 is TGCAGCGCTTGGACAGGGTCGGAGACCCAGTACTTC. This gives the protein CSAWTGSETQYF.

This rearrangement joins TRBV14 to TRBJ2-3; 9 bases line up with TRBD2. The CDR3 consists of 13 residues. With 7 bases clipped from V and 3 bases from J, the junction kept 2 bases outside the gene matches. Germline V CDR1 and CDR2: SGHDN, FVKESK. The CDR3 bases are TGTGCCAGCACACTAGCGGGTACAGATACGCAGTATTTT. It specifies CASTLAGTDTQYF.

This chain uses TRBV10-3 with TRBJ1-3; D not certain. The CDR3 has 15 amino acids. V was shortened by 2 bases and J by 0 bases, with 8 bases between the two germline ends. Germline assignment: CDR1 ENHRY and CDR2 SYGVKD. CDR3 nucleotide sequence: TGTGCCATCAGTGAGGGGCCGAACTCTGGAAACACCATATATTTT. This encodes CAISEGPNSGNTIYF.

The chain recombines TRBV6-1 with TRBJ1-5; D ambiguous. Germline CDR1 and CDR2: MNHNS and SASEGT. With 2 bases removed from V and 4 bases from J, the gap between germline ends came to 15 bases. This CDR3 is 16 amino acids long. In DNA, the CDR3 is TGTGCCAGCAGTGAACTTGCCGGGGTCAAGAATCAGCCCCAGCATTTT. Residues: CASSELAGVKNQPQHF.

The CDR3, as DNA: TGTGCCAGCAGTCTTTCCCCGACTAGCGGGGGACTAGATACGCAGTATTTT. Translated: CASSLSPTSGGLDTQYF. The V gene is TRBV6-4, the J gene TRBJ2-3; TRBD2 matches at 12 bases. V lost 5 bases, J lost 5 bases, and 11 bases stayed unmatched. Germline V lookup: CDR1 MRHNA, CDR2 SNTAGT. CDR3 size: 17 residues.

The chain joins TRBV7-2 to TRBJ2-3, with 14 bases lining up with TRBD2. V gave up 5 bases and J gave up 5 bases; unmatched junction bases: 3. Germline values: CDR1 SGHTA, CDR2 FQGNSA. This CDR3 spans 15 amino acids. The CDR3 DNA is TGTGCCAGCAGCGTCGGGACTAGCGGGGGAGATACGCAGTATTTT. Encoded protein: CASSVGTSGGDTQYF.

This clone occurred a few times. The CDR3 nucleotides are TGTGCCAGCAGTGCAACAGGGGGGAGGACTGAAGCTTTCTTT. This encodes CASSATGGRTEAFF. The rearrangement links TRBV28 to TRBJ1-1, with 8 bases aligning to TRBD1. V lost 5 bases and J lost 5; bases outside the gene matches: 7. CDR1 MDHEN and CDR2 SYDVKM come from the germline V gene. CDR3 size: 14 residues.

J is TRBJ1-2 and V is TRBV28; 7 bases map to TRBD1. The length of the CDR3 is 12 residues. Germline V gene lookup returns CDR1 MDHEN and CDR2 SYDVKM. V shed 5 bases, J shed 10 bases, and the junction held 7 bases outside the gene matches. Here the CDR3 reads CASSTSGTDYTF. Here the CDR3 DNA reads TGTGCCAGCAGTACTTCCGGGACAGACTACACCTTC.

The chain recombines TRBV6-5 with TRBJ1-1; D possibly corresponds to TRBD1 (5 bases). CDR1 and CDR2 (germline): MNHEY, SVGAGI. The CDR3 totals 13 residues. Trimming cost V 5 bases and J 1 base, with 8 bases left between them. CDR3 coding DNA: TGTGCCAGCAGTCGCACAGGGAACACTGAAGCTTTCTTT. Translation gives CASSRTGNTEAFF.

The chain has TRBV7-2 and TRBJ1-2; the match to TRBD1 covers 9 bases. The CDR3 has 13 residues. Germline V gives CDR1 SGHTA, CDR2 FQGNSA. Germline trimming cut 2 bases from V and 8 bases from J; bases unmatched to any gene: 3. The CDR3 loop reads CASSLPDRGGYTF. CDR3 in DNA: TGTGCCAGCAGCTTACCCGACAGGGGGGGCTACACCTTC.

The chain employs TRBV7-3 and TRBJ2-2; 12 bases line up with TRBD2. The ends lost 3 bases at V and 6 bases at J; junction bases unmatched: 11. The CDR3 totals 18 residues. CDR1 is SGHTA and CDR2 is FQGTGA in the germline V gene. CDR3 coding DNA: TGTGCCAGCAGCTTTCGACCCCGGACTAGCGGGGTCCCCGGGGAGCTGTTTTTT. It yields the protein CASSFRPRTSGVPGELFF.

CDR3 protein: CASSLARLAKNIQYF. CDR3 coding DNA: TGTGCCAGCAGCTTGGCCAGGTTAGCCAAAAACATTCAGTACTTC. The chain is built from TRBV7-2 and TRBJ2-4; D remains unclear. V was shortened by 3 bases and J by 0 bases, with 9 bases between the two germline ends. This CDR3 contains 15 residues. CDR1 and CDR2 from the germline V gene are SGHTA and FQGNSA. The entire variable domain, with the rest obtained from reference TRBV7-2 and TRBJ2-4, is as follows: GAGVSQSPSNKVTEKGKDVELRCDPISGHTALYWYRQSLGQGLEFLIYFQGNSAPDKSGLPSDRFSAERTGGSVSTLTIQRTQQEDSAVYLCASSLARLAKNIQYFGAGTRLSVL.

The chain is built from TRBV7-9 and TRBJ2-2; TRBD2 is a possible D gene (6 bases). Trimming shortened V by 8 bases and J by 2 bases, and 12 bases separated the two germline ends. The CDR3 spans 14 residues. Germline V gene sequence: CDR1 SEHNR, CDR2 FQNEAQ (reference sequence). CDR3 nucleotide sequence: TGTGCCAGCCACGGGGGTGTAAACACCGGGGAGCTGTTTTTT. Amino acid sequence: CASHGGVNTGELFF. Filled out from reference TRBV7-9 and TRBJ2-2, the complete variable domain reads DTGVSQNPRHKITKRGQNVTFRCDPISEHNRLYWYRQTLGQGPEFLTYFQNEAQLEKSRLLSDRFSAERPKGSFSTLEIQRTEQGDSAMYLCASHGGVNTGELFFGEGSRLTVL.

J is TRBJ2-7 and V is TRBV21-1; TRBD1, the D gene given by the table, was not confirmed from the DNA. TRBV21-1 is a documented pseudogene. The length of the CDR3 is 17 residues. The CDR3 spells CASSPEGQGLRVEEQYV. CDR3 nucleotide sequence: TGTGCCAGCAGCCCGGAAGGTCAGGGGCTAAGGGTGGAAGAGCAGTACGTC.

The V gene is TRBV19, the J gene TRBJ1-5, with a tentative D call TRBD1 (5 bases). In germline, CDR1 is LNHDA, CDR2 SQIVND (reference sequence). CDR3 length: 16 amino acids. The V end lost 7 bases, the J end lost 1 base, and 17 bases lay between the germline ends. CDR3 amino acids: CASTPGRGLSNQPQHF. The CDR3 DNA sequence: TGTGCCAGTACCCCGGGTAGGGGTTTAAGCAATCAGCCCCAGCATTTT.

In nucleotides, the CDR3 is TGTGCCAGTAGTATAGGGGGACAGAAAACCAAAAACATTCAGTACTTC. Its protein is CASSIGGQKTKNIQYF. The chain couples TRBV19 to TRBJ2-4, with 7 bases fitting TRBD1. The J segment lost 2 bases and the V segment lost 1 base, leaving 5 bases of the junction unmatched. In germline, CDR1 is LNHDA, CDR2 SQIVND (reference sequence). There are 16 residues in the CDR3.

The chain carries TRBV7-8 and TRBJ1-1; D call uncertain. The CDR3 has 15 amino acids. The V and J ends lost 1 base and 3 bases respectively, with 12 bases between them. Germline V gene sequence: CDR1 SGHVS, CDR2 FQNEAQ. The CDR3 spells CASSLGGVRYTEAFF. The CDR3 DNA sequence: TGTGCCAGCAGCTTAGGCGGGGTTAGGTACACTGAAGCTTTCTTT.

The chain carries TRBV5-1 and TRBJ1-2; D perhaps matches TRBD1 (5 bases). The length of the CDR3 is 16 residues. CDR1 and CDR2 (germline): SGHRS, YFSETQ. Trimming took 0 bases from V and 6 from J, leaving 18 bases between them. The CDR3 is CASSLGLRARADGYTF. The CDR3 DNA sequence: TGCGCCAGCAGCTTGGGTCTCAGGGCCCGTGCTGATGGCTACACCTTC.

This sequence joins TRBV29-1 and TRBJ1-1; D ambiguous. This CDR3 comprises 11 residues. V gave up 6 bases and J gave up 7 bases, with 12 bases separating them. CDR1 and CDR2 from the germline V gene are SQVTM and ANQGSEA. The CDR3: CSVGIPREAFF. CDR3 DNA: TGCAGCGTCGGGATTCCCCGTGAAGCTTTCTTT. Drawing the rest from reference TRBV29-1 and TRBJ1-1, the complete variable domain is SAVISQKPSRDICQRGTSLTIQCQVDSQVTMMFWYRQQPGQSLTLIATANQGSEATYESGFVIDKFPISRPNLTFSTLTVSNMSPEDSSIYLCSVGIPREAFFGQGTRLTVV.

The chain uses TRBV9 and TRBJ1-6; D possibly corresponds to TRBD1 (5 bases). The germline V gene has CDR1 SGDLS and CDR2 YYNGEE. V lost 5 bases to trimming and J lost 7 bases, with 13 bases between them. CDR3 size: 14 residues. The CDR3 loop is CASSRQSLNSPLHF. The CDR3 nucleotides are TGTGCCAGCAGTAGACAGAGCCTAAATTCACCCCTCCACTTT.

The rearrangement uses TRBV7-9 and TRBJ1-1, with D possibly being TRBD1 (6 bases). The V and J ends lost 4 bases and 5 bases respectively, with 14 bases between them. Germline values: CDR1 SEHNR, CDR2 FQNEAQ (reference sequence). This CDR3 comprises 14 residues. CDR3 in DNA: TGTGCCAGCAGCTCTACAGGGTCCCTTACTGAAGCTTTCTTT. It yields the protein CASSSTGSLTEAFF.

CDR3 sequence reads: CASSIGAGVEAPLHF. Here the CDR3 DNA reads TGTGCCAGTAGTATAGGGGCAGGGGTGGAGGCACCCCTCCACTTT. The chain couples TRBV19 to TRBJ1-6, with a weak D call TRBD1 (6 bases). CDR3 length: 15 amino acids. The germline V gene has CDR1 LNHDA and CDR2 SQIVND (reference sequence). Trimming took 1 base from V and 11 from J, leaving 15 bases between them.

J is TRBJ2-1 and V is TRBV6-5; TRBD1 aligns across 7 bases. The length of the CDR3 is 12 residues. V dropped 5 bases and J dropped 14; count of bases not matched to a gene: 9. Germline values: CDR1 MNHEY, CDR2 SVGAGI. The chain's CDR3 is CASSTQGQDEFF. CDR3 nucleotides: TGTGCCAGCAGTACACAAGGACAGGATGAGTTCTTC.